This TCR beta chain derives from a study of post-analysis software for immune sequencing data. General study points: Diversity measured as normalized Chao1 was significantly lower in multiple sclerosis patients than in controls.

Regarding this clonotype: Its antigen remains unidentified.

The library was made from cDNA and included unique molecular identifiers. A single record per CDR3 protein comes from TCRdb applying MiXCR to the PCR reads. The top ten hold around 30% of the sample, which has around 160,000 distinct CDR3 sequences, about 36% seen once. The CDR3 sequence is 16 residues long. With V trimmed by 0 bases and J by 0 bases, 1 base remained unmatched. Per the germline V gene, CDR1 is MGHRA and CDR2 is YSYEKL. The input for sequencing was blood, taken after autologous hematopoietic stem cell transplantation. The receptor was derived from a girl between 5 and 17 years old with multiple sclerosis. The V and J genes are TRBV4-1 and TRBJ1-1; 10 positions agree with TRBD1. CDR3 bases: TGCGCCAGCAGCCAAGATGGGACAGGGGTGAACACTGAAGCTTTCTTT. Its translation: CASSQDGTGVNTEAFF.